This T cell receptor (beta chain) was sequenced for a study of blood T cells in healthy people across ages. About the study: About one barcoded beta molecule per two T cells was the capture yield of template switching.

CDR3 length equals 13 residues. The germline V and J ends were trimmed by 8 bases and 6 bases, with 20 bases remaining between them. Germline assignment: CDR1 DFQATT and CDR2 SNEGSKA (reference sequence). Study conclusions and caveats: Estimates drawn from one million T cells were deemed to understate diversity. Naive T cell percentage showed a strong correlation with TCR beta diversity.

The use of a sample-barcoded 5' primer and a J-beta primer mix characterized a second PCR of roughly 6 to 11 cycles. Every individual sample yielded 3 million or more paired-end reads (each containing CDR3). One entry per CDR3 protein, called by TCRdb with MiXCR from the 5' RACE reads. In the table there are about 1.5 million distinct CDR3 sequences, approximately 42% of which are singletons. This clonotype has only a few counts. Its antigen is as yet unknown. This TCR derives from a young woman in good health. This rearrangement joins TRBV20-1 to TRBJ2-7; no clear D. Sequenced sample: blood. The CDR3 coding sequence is TGCAGTTCCCGGGCAGCGTTTAGTCTCGAGCAGTACTTC. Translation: CSSRAAFSLEQYF.